This T cell receptor beta chain was sequenced in a study of monozygotic twins with inflammatory bowel disease. Per donor there was one draw, yielding a blood sample of roughly 2.7 ml. CDR1 SQVTM and CDR2 ANQGSEA come from the germline V gene. CDR3 size: 13 residues. Following a re-call of the 5' RACE reads, TCRdb has one entry per CDR3 protein and lacks DNA. The sample holds some 130,000 distinct CDR3 sequences. Sequencing input: blood. This chain links TRBV29-1 with TRBJ1-4; TCRdb selects TRBD1, and the lack of DNA leaves this call unchecked. This TCR was sampled from a human donor with ulcerative colitis or Crohn's disease, or a healthy co-twin of an affected twin (not recorded which). This CDR3 is CSAGTTPPEKLFF.